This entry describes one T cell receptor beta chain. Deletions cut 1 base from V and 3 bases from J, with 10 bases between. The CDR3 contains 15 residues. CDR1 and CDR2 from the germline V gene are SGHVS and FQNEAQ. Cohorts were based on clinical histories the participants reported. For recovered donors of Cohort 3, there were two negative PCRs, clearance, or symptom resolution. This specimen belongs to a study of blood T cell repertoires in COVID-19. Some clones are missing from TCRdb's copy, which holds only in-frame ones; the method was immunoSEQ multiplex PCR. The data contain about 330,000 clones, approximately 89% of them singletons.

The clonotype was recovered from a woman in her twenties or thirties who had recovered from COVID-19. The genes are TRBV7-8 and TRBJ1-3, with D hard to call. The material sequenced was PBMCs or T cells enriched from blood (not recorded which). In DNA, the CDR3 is TGTGCCAGCAGCTTAGGGGAGTCCCTTGGAAACACCATATATTTT. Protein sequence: CASSLGESLGNTIYF. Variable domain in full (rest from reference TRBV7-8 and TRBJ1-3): GAGVSQSPRYKVAKRGQDVALRCDPISGHVSLFWYQQALGQGPEFLTYFQNEAQLDKSGLPSDRFFAERPEGSVSTLKIQRTQQEDSAVYLCASSLGESLGNTIYFGEGSWLTVV.